This passage covers 31 T cell receptor beta chains from one sample sequenced in a study of CXCR3-negative and CXCR3-positive naive CD8 T cells. Researchers prepared the TRB cDNA libraries using 5' RACE with UMI labels. With the 5' RACE reads reprocessed, TCRdb shows one record per CDR3 protein and no DNA. This sample's table reports approximately 96,000 distinct CDR3 sequences. Whole-study findings and limits: More hydrophobic TRB CDR3s occurred in CXCR3-positive than in CXCR3-negative naive cells.

These TCRs are of unknown antigen specificity. The specimen sequenced was naive CXCR3+ CD8+ T cells from blood. Subset of the sample: CD45RO-CCR7+CD27+CD95- naive CD8+ T cells expressing CXCR3 (TNR3+). The receptors originated from a human donor in good health. Some clones in this sample may be carry-over from other donors' samples.

The chain employs TRBV9 and TRBJ2-5; absent DNA, TCRdb's TRBD1 call cannot be checked. CDR1 and CDR2 (germline): SGDLS, YYNGEE. The CDR3 consists of 14 residues. The CDR3 spells CASSGQGGQETQYF.

This sequence joins TRBV19 and TRBJ1-2; TCRdb proposes TRBD1, but this gene call is untestable without DNA. The CDR3 contains 16 residues. The germline CDR1 and CDR2 sequences are LNHDA and SQIVND (reference sequence). CDR3 sequence reads: CASHFGGTGPVYGYTF.

The rearrangement uses TRBV5-1 and TRBJ2-7; no DNA is available, so the TRBD1 call from TCRdb remains unchecked. Germline CDR1 reads SGHRS; CDR2 reads YFSETQ. CDR3 length equals 13 residues. CDR3 residues: CASSSGYAYEQYF. Filled out from reference TRBV5-1 and TRBJ2-7, the complete variable domain reads KAGVTQTPRYLIKTRGQQVTLSCSPISGHRSVSWYQQTPGQGLQFLFEYFSETQRNKGNFPGRFSGRQFSNSRSEMNVSTLELGDSALYLCASSSGYAYEQYFGPGTRLTVT.

The CDR3 loop is CASSLGRGETQYF. The chain employs TRBV5-1 and TRBJ2-5. CDR3 length: 13 residues. The germline V gene has CDR1 SGHRS and CDR2 YFSETQ.

The chain has TRBV6-5 and TRBJ2-1; the TCRdb call, TRBD2, lacks DNA for checking. This CDR3 spans 17 amino acids. Germline-derived CDR1 and CDR2 are MNHEY and SVGAGI. The CDR3 loop is CASSYSPPQGPYNEQFF.

The chain couples TRBV29-1 to TRBJ2-7; TCRdb proposes TRBD1, but this gene call is untestable without DNA. CDR1 is SQVTM, CDR2 ANQGSEA, per germline. CDR3 length equals 13 residues. CDR3 in amino acids: CSVQDSYTYEQYF.

This chain links TRBV7-9 with TRBJ1-3; TCRdb lists TRBD1, though no DNA is available to test this call. This CDR3 spans 14 amino acids. Germline V gives CDR1 SEHNR, CDR2 FQNEAQ (reference sequence). This chain's CDR3 is CASSPGYSGNTIYF.

The chain joins TRBV7-9 to TRBJ2-3; TCRdb picks TRBD1, but there is no DNA to check that call. Germline CDR1 and CDR2: SEHNR and FQNEAQ (reference sequence). There are 16 residues in the CDR3. The CDR3 protein is CASSPRDRGHADTQYF.

V is TRBV4-3 and J is TRBJ2-1; TCRdb's D gene call, TRBD2, goes unchecked for lack of DNA. The CDR3 is 17 residues long. In germline, CDR1 is LGHNA, CDR2 YSLEER. CDR3 protein: CASSQGSAGGPENEQFF.

The rearrangement joins TRBV7-9 to TRBJ2-7; TCRdb's D call, TRBD2, is unchecked because there is no DNA. Germline V lookup: CDR1 SEHNR, CDR2 FQNEAQ (reference sequence). This CDR3 has 13 amino acids. The CDR3 sequence is CASSLTQGGEQYF.

This sequence joins TRBV5-1 and TRBJ2-1; lacking DNA, the TRBD2 call made by TCRdb goes unchecked. Looked up from germline, CDR1 is SGHRS and CDR2 is YFSETQ. The CDR3 loop spans 15 amino acids. This CDR3 reads CASKTDQLFAGEQFF.

The chain's CDR3 is CASSLALRGPVQTLAKNIQYF. This chain uses TRBV7-8 with TRBJ2-4; TCRdb's D call, TRBD1, is unchecked because there is no DNA. The CDR3 length is 21 residues. In germline, CDR1 is SGHVS, CDR2 FQNEAQ. Using reference TRBV7-8 and TRBJ2-4 for the parts outside the CDR3, the full variable domain is GAGVSQSPRYKVAKRGQDVALRCDPISGHVSLFWYQQALGQGPEFLTYFQNEAQLDKSGLPSDRFFAERPEGSVSTLKIQRTQQEDSAVYLCASSLALRGPVQTLAKNIQYFGAGTRLSVL.

V and J are TRBV6-6 and TRBJ2-2. The CDR3 has 16 amino acids. Germline V lookup: CDR1 MNHNY, CDR2 SVGAGI (reference sequence). The CDR3 region is CASSPAFLANTGELFF.

This chain joins TRBV9 and TRBJ1-1; TCRdb lists TRBD1, though no DNA is available to test this call. CDR1 SGDLS and CDR2 YYNGEE come from the germline V gene. The CDR3 has 14 residues. Here the CDR3 reads CASSLRDRGSEAFF.

The chain joins TRBV5-6 to TRBJ2-3; there is no DNA to check the TCRdb D call of TRBD2. The germline gives CDR1 SGHDT, CDR2 YYEEEE. The CDR3 is 15 residues long. The CDR3 sequence: CASSTSGTSTDTQYF.

V is TRBV20-1 and J is TRBJ1-1; TCRdb calls TRBD1, which cannot be checked without DNA. The CDR3 is made up of 16 amino acids. Germline CDR1 is DFQATT and CDR2 is SNEGSKA (reference sequence). CDR3 in amino acids: CSARETWTAMNTEAFF.

CDR3: CASPRGRDSDPERVGQPQHF. The chain uses TRBV21-1 and TRBJ1-5; no DNA is available, so the TRBD1 call from TCRdb remains unchecked. TRBV21-1 is a listed pseudogene. The CDR3 covers 20 residues.

The chain employs TRBV21-1 and TRBJ2-7; TCRdb's D call, TRBD1, is unchecked because there is no DNA. TRBV21-1 has pseudogene status. This CDR3 is built from 13 residues. This CDR3 is CASSATGAYEQYF.

This chain connects TRBV5-1 to TRBJ2-7; as DNA is missing, the TRBD2 call by TCRdb cannot be tested. Germline loops: CDR1 SGHRS, CDR2 YFSETQ. The CDR3 sequence is 17 residues long. CDR3 protein: CASSLEEPAGFPYEQYF.

The V gene is TRBV7-6, the J gene TRBJ2-7. The CDR3 contains 14 residues. Germline V gene lookup returns CDR1 SGHVS and CDR2 FNYEAQ. The CDR3 here is CASSLLPETYEQYF. The full variable domain, rest sourced from reference TRBV7-6 and TRBJ2-7, is GAGVSQSPRYKVTKRGQDVALRCDPISGHVSLYWYRQALGQGPEFLTYFNYEAQQDKSGLPNDRFSAERPEGSISTLTIQRTEQRDSAMYRCASSLLPETYEQYFGPGTRLTVT.

V usage is TRBV27 and J usage is TRBJ2-7. The V gene's germline CDR1 is MNHEY and CDR2 SMNVEV (reference sequence). The CDR3 is 11 residues long. CDR3 sequence: CASSFRSEQYF.

The chain employs TRBV6-5 and TRBJ2-5; TCRdb selects TRBD1, and the lack of DNA leaves this call unchecked. Germline CDR1 is MNHEY and CDR2 is SVGAGI. The CDR3 contains 16 residues. The CDR3 here is CASSPRQLVIGETQYF.

The chain uses TRBV2 and TRBJ1-5; the TRBD1 assignment by TCRdb is unverifiable without DNA. Germline values: CDR1 SNHLY, CDR2 FYNNEI. The CDR3 runs to 16 residues. The CDR3 is CASSEQGRGPPQPQHF.

The chain links TRBV3-1 to TRBJ2-4; TCRdb gives TRBD2 as the D gene, but with no DNA this cannot be confirmed. The CDR3 has 15 amino acids. Germline V gene data show CDR1 as LGHDT and CDR2 as YNNKEL (reference sequence). This CDR3 reads CASSQDRAVFSIQYF.

V usage is TRBV19 and J usage is TRBJ2-1; TCRdb's D call, TRBD2, is unchecked because there is no DNA. The CDR3 runs to 14 residues. Germline assignment: CDR1 LNHDA and CDR2 SQIVND (reference sequence). CDR3 amino acids: CATSAGGPNNEQFF.

This CDR3 reads CSAREAGQENSPLHF. The J gene is TRBJ1-6, the V gene TRBV20-1; TCRdb proposes TRBD1, but this gene call is untestable without DNA. This CDR3 spans 15 amino acids. Germline CDR1 is DFQATT and CDR2 is SNEGSKA (reference sequence).

The rearrangement joins TRBV29-1 to TRBJ2-7; TCRdb indicates TRBD1, and absent DNA this call remains unverified. The CDR3 has 13 residues. Germline lookup yields CDR1 SQVTM and CDR2 ANQGSEA. The CDR3 sequence is CSVGQGQEYEQYF.

The chain's CDR3 is CSARGVHSYEQYF. The rearrangement uses TRBV20-1 and TRBJ2-7; without DNA, the TCRdb call of TRBD1 cannot be checked. This CDR3 has 13 amino acids. CDR1 is DFQATT and CDR2 is SNEGSKA in the germline V gene (reference sequence).

This chain joins TRBV20-1 and TRBJ2-7; TCRdb's assignment of TRBD1 cannot be checked, as there is no DNA. CDR3 size: 15 residues. Germline V lookup: CDR1 DFQATT, CDR2 SNEGSKA (reference sequence). CDR3: CSARDEAGGSYEQYF.

The rearrangement uses TRBV27 and TRBJ1-5; TCRdb's D call of TRBD1 is untestable without DNA. Germline V lookup: CDR1 MNHEY, CDR2 SMNVEV (reference sequence). The CDR3 extends over 13 amino acids. The CDR3 sequence is CASSLGGFQPQHF.

The rearrangement uses TRBV20-1 and TRBJ2-2; checking the TCRdb D call of TRBD1 is not possible without DNA. The CDR3 is 17 residues long. Germline CDR1 and CDR2: DFQATT and SNEGSKA (reference sequence). CDR3 region: CSARAKDRGGWTEELFF.